This passage covers 18 T cell receptor beta chains from one sample sequenced in a study of blood T cells in healthy people across ages (dated by TCRdb to between 2014 and 2017). Receptors were amplified or captured by 5' RACE. The run used an Illumina HiSeq 2500. A second PCR of roughly 6 to 12 cycles was performed with a sample-barcoded 5' primer and a J-beta primer mix. TCRdb reprocessing: public reads trimmed at Q25 with fastp, clones called with MiXCR, in-frame beta chains kept. Each entry merges the rows of one CDR3 protein and shows their most common DNA and genes. Within this sample are more than 800,000 distinct CDR3 sequences, with about 28% of them counted one time only. Together, the top ten hold approximately 15% of the sample. The sample was blood. The receptors originated from a woman of 80 years or more in good health.

This clonotype was found many times. J is TRBJ2-6 and V is TRBV14, with D hard to call. The CDR3 consists of 16 residues. The germline CDR1 and CDR2 sequences are SGHDN and FVKESK. V lost 4 bases and J lost 0, with 10 bases in between. CDR3 loop: CASSPRPSSGANVLTF. In DNA form, the CDR3 reads TGTGCCAGCAGCCCGAGACCCAGCTCTGGGGCCAACGTCCTGACTTTC. Together with reference TRBV14 and TRBJ2-6, the CDR3 gives the full variable domain: EAGVTQFPSHSVIEKGQTVTLRCDPISGHDNLYWYRRVMGKEIKFLLHFVKESKQDESGMPNNRFLAERTGGTYSTLKVQPAELEDSGVYFCASSPRPSSGANVLTFGAGSRLTVL.

This clonotype appeared a few times. One end of the junction fails to match germline, which may point to a read error. The chain has TRBV7-9 and TRBJ2-2; TRBD2 might be the D (5 bases). CDR3 length equals 14 residues. Germline V gives CDR1 SEHNR, CDR2 FQNEAQ (reference sequence). This CDR3 reads CASSLGPSTGELFF. The CDR3 region has the DNA TGTGCCAGCAGCTTAGGACCGAGCACCGGGGAACTGTTTTTT.

Points on this clonotype: The junction and the germline gene differ at one end; a read error may be behind it. The chain is built from TRBV4-3 and TRBJ1-2; 7 bases map to TRBD1. This CDR3 region has 17 residues. Germline V gene data show CDR1 as LGHNA and CDR2 as YSLEER. DNA of the CDR3: TGCGCCAGCAGCCAAGGGTTATTGCCAGGGGGAAACTATGACTACACCTTC. Protein sequence: CASSQGLLPGGNYDYTF.

As to this clonotype: One base away lies a much larger clone, so this may be a sequencing read error. The V call is TRBV4-3, the J call TRBJ1-6; 9 bases fit TRBD1. The V gene's germline CDR1 is LGHNA and CDR2 YSLEER. This CDR3 has 16 residues. The chain's CDR3 is CAGSQDGTGTAAPLHF. CDR3 DNA: TGCGCCGGCAGCCAAGATGGGACAGGGACGGCTGCACCCCTCCACTTT.

This clonotype was seen more than once but under ten times. The chain uses TRBV20-1 and TRBJ1-4, with D possibly being TRBD1 (6 bases). Germline V CDR1 and CDR2: DFQATT, SNEGSKA (reference sequence). Deletions cut 7 bases from V and 8 bases from J, with 17 bases between. The CDR3 totals 13 residues. CDR3: CSVTDRRSEKLFF. The CDR3 bases are TGCAGTGTTACGGACAGACGTAGCGAAAAACTGTTTTTT.

About this clonotype: This may be a read error: a much more frequent sequence differs by one nucleotide. The chain couples TRBV20-1 to TRBJ2-4; TRBD2 aligns across 7 bases. The J call may be mistaken, given a closer DNA end match to TRBJ2-7. The CDR3 loop spans 14 amino acids. The germline gives CDR1 DFQATT, CDR2 SNEGSKA (reference sequence). The CDR3 sequence: CSASGASGPYEQYF. For the CDR3, the DNA is TGCAGTGCTAGTGGGGCTAGCGGCCCCTACGAGCAGTACTTC.

A note on this clonotype: This may be a read error, as it is one base from a much larger clone. Because it lacks the conserved phenylalanine or tryptophan at the end, this CDR3 is likely a read error. V is TRBV3-1 and J is TRBJ2-1; D perhaps matches TRBD1 (6 bases). Germline values: CDR1 LGHDT, CDR2 YNNKEL (reference sequence). With 10 bases removed from V and 6 bases from J, the gap between germline ends came to 13 bases. This CDR3 has 12 residues. As DNA, the CDR3 is TGTGCCACCGCAGACAGGCGCAATGAGCAGTTCTGC. It is translated as CATADRRNEQFC.

This clonotype was seen ten or more times. The chain links TRBV5-1 to TRBJ2-6; D remains ambiguous. Looked up from germline, CDR1 is SGHRS and CDR2 is YFSETQ. This CDR3 is built from 17 residues. V gave up 0 bases and J gave up 0 bases, with 10 bases separating them. CDR3 in amino acids: CASSLGQVNSGANVLTF. CDR3 bases: TGCGCCAGCAGCTTGGGACAAGTAAACTCTGGGGCCAACGTCCTGACTTTC.

The chain has TRBV28 and TRBJ2-5; D possibly corresponds to TRBD1 (6 bases). This CDR3 region has 15 residues. Germline loops: CDR1 MDHEN, CDR2 SYDVKM. Between the trimmed V and J ends, which lost 2 bases and 5 bases, there was a span of 15 bases. The CDR3 DNA follows: TGTGCCAGCAGTTTAGGAACAGGGTTTAGGGAGACCCAGTACTTC. Translating gives CASSLGTGFRETQYF. The entire variable domain, with the rest obtained from reference TRBV28 and TRBJ2-5, is as follows: DVKVTQSSRYLVKRTGEKVFLECVQDMDHENMFWYRQDPGLGLRLIYFSYDVKMKEKGDIPEGYSVSREKKERFSLILESASTNQTSMYLCASSLGTGFRETQYFGPGTRLLVL.

This clonotype was recorded at least ten times. The CDR3 spells CAYRRETQYF. CDR3 nucleotide sequence: TGTGCCTACAGGAGGGAGACCCAGTACTTC. The V and J genes are TRBV30 and TRBJ2-5; the D gene could be TRBD1 or TRBD2 (5 bases each). CDR1 is GTSNPN, CDR2 SVGIG, per germline (reference sequence). This CDR3 contains 10 residues. The germline V and J ends were trimmed by 7 bases and 5 bases, with 8 bases remaining between them. The full variable domain, in which reference TRBV30 and TRBJ2-5 provide the parts outside the CDR3, is SQTIHQWPATLVQPVGSPLSLECTVEGTSNPNLYWYRQAAGRGLQLLFYSVGIGQISSEVPQNLSASRPQDRQFILSSKKLLLSDSGFYLCAYRRETQYFGPGTRLLVL.

To note about this clonotype: A read error may explain this, as a much larger clone is one base away. This chain uses TRBV7-2 with TRBJ2-4; D gene ambiguous. Germline V gene lookup returns CDR1 SGHTA and CDR2 FQGNSA. The V gene lost 10 bases and the J gene lost 0 bases, with 13 bases spanning the gap. The CDR3 runs to 14 residues. CDR3 sequence (DNA): TGTGCCAACACTCCCGGGCTAGCCAAAAACATTCAGTACTTC. Amino acids: CANTPGLAKNIQYF. The full variable domain, with the rest looked up from reference TRBV7-2 and TRBJ2-4, is GAGVSQSPSNKVTEKGKDVELRCDPISGHTALYWYRQSLGQGLEFLIYFQGNSAPDKSGLPSDRFSAERTGGSVSTLTIQRTQQEDSAVYLCANTPGLAKNIQYFGAGTRLSVL.

This chain uses TRBV5-6 with TRBJ2-2; 9 nucleotides agree with TRBD1. From germline, CDR1 is SGHDT and CDR2 YYEEEE. J gave up 7 bases and V 0 bases, and 4 bases lay outside the gene matches. The CDR3 is 15 residues long. The CDR3 DNA reads TGTGCCAGCAGCTTGGCCGGGACAGGGTTCGGGGAGCTGTTTTTT. It encodes CASSLAGTGFGELFF.

This clonotype came up many times. The chain carries TRBV28 and TRBJ2-4, with D unclear. With 5 bases removed from V and 0 bases from J, the gap between germline ends came to 14 bases. Germline assignment: CDR1 MDHEN and CDR2 SYDVKM. The CDR3 is 16 amino acids. The DNA of the CDR3 is TGTGCCAGCAGTCCCGGACGGGTACTAGCCAAAAACATTCAGTACTTC. Its protein product is CASSPGRVLAKNIQYF.

In its sample, this clonotype was seen many times. The V call is TRBV7-9, the J call TRBJ2-7; D is possibly TRBD2 (5 bases). V shed 1 base and J shed 6 bases, with 16 bases lying between them. Germline CDR1 and CDR2: SEHNR and FQNEAQ (reference sequence). The CDR3 sequence is 15 residues long. The CDR3 reads CASSLVGVGFREQYF. As DNA, the CDR3 is TGTGCCAGCAGCTTAGTCGGGGTTGGATTTCGCGAGCAGTACTTC. Full variable domain (remainder filled in from reference TRBV7-9 and TRBJ2-7): DTGVSQNPRHKITKRGQNVTFRCDPISEHNRLYWYRQTLGQGPEFLTYFQNEAQLEKSRLLSDRFSAERPKGSFSTLEIQRTEQGDSAMYLCASSLVGVGFREQYFGPGTRLTVT.

Points on this clonotype: One junction end disagrees with the germline gene, perhaps due to a read error. J is TRBJ1-5 and V is TRBV20-1; D is ambiguous. The germline gives CDR1 DFQATT, CDR2 SNEGSKA (reference sequence). The CDR3 runs to 15 residues. This chain's CDR3 is CSARDGVASNQPQHF. Written as DNA, the CDR3 is TGCAGTGCTCGAGACGGGGTTGCGAGCAATCAGCCCCAGCATTTT.

About this clonotype itself: This sequence may be a read error, since a much larger clone differs from it by one base. The rearrangement uses TRBV7-2 and TRBJ2-1; 8 bases fit TRBD2. Germline V gene lookup returns CDR1 SGHTA and CDR2 FQGNSA. The CDR3 contains 15 residues. The junction had 17 bases not matched to a gene; V was cut back by 6 bases and J by 13 bases. CDR3 nucleotide sequence: TGTGCCAGCAGACGTAGCGGGGTCGACCAAGAGACCCAGTTCTTC. Residues: CASRRSGVDQETQFF.

The chain carries TRBV7-2 and TRBJ1-6; D is unresolved. Germline V lookup: CDR1 SGHTA, CDR2 FQGNSA. Trimming removed 1 base from V and 4 bases from J, with 5 bases in between. The CDR3 is 14 residues long. The CDR3 reads CASSLVRYNSPLHF. CDR3 DNA sequence: TGTGCCAGCAGCTTAGTCCGGTATAATTCACCCCTCCACTTT.

With regard to this clonotype: Given a much more abundant clone one base away, this may be a read error. This chain joins TRBV19 and TRBJ2-4; the match to TRBD1 covers 9 bases. The CDR3 runs 19 residues. Germline lookup yields CDR1 LNHDA and CDR2 SQIVND (reference sequence). DNA for the CDR3: TGTGCCAGTAGTGTTAAGAGACAGGGGGACGTTCTAGCCAAAAACACTCAGTACTTC. This gives the protein CASSVKRQGDVLAKNTQYF.